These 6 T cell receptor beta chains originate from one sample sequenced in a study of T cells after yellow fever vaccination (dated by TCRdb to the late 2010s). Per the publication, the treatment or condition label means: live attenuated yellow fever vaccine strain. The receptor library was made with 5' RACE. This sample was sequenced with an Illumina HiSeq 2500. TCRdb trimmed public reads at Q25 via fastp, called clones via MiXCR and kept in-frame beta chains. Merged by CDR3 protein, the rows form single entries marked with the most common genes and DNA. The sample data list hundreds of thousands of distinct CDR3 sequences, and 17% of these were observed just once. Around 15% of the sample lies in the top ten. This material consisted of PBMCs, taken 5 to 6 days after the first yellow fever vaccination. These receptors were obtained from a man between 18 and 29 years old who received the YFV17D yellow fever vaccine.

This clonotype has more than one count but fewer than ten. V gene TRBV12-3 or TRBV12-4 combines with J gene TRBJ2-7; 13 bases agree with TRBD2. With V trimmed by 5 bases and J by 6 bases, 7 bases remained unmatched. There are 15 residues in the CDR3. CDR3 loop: CASSPRTSGGVEQYF. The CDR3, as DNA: TGTGCCAGCAGTCCACGGACTAGCGGGGGCGTCGAGCAGTACTTC.

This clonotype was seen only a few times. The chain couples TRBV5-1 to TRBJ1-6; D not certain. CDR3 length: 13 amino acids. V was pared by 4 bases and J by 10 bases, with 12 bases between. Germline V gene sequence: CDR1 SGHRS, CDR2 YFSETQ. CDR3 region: CASSNSPESPLHF. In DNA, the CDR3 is TGCGCCAGCAGCAACTCCCCGGAGTCACCCCTCCACTTT. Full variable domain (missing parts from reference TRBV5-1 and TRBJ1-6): KAGVTQTPRYLIKTRGQQVTLSCSPISGHRSVSWYQQTPGQGLQFLFEYFSETQRNKGNFPGRFSGRQFSNSRSEMNVSTLELGDSALYLCASSNSPESPLHFGNGTRLTVT.

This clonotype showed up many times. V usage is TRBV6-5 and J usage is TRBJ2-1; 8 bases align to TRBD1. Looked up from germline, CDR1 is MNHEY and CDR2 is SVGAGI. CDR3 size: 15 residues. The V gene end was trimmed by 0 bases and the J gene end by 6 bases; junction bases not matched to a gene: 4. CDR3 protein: CASSYSTGVGNEQFF. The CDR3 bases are TGTGCCAGCAGTTACTCGACAGGGGTGGGCAATGAGCAGTTCTTC.

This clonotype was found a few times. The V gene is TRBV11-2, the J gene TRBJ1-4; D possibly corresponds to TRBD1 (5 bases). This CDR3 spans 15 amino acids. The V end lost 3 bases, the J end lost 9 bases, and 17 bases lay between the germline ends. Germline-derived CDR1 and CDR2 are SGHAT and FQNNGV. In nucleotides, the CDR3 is TGTGCCAGCAGCTTCCTTAACAGGAAAGGGAAAAAACTGTTTTTT. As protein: CASSFLNRKGKKLFF.

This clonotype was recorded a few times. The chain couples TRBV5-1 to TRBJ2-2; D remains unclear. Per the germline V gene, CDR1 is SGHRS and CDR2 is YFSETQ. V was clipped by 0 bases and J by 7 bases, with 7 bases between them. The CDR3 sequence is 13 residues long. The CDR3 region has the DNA TGCGCCAGCAGCTTGGAGCTCAACGGGGAGCTGTTTTTT. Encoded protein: CASSLELNGELFF.

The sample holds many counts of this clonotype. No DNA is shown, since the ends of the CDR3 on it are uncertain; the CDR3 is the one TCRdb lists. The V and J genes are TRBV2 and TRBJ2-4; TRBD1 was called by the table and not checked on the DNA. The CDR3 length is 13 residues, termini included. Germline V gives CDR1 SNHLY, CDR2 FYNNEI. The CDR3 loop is CASSEGVGQGAYF.